A single sample gave rise to the 15 T cell receptor beta chains below, sequenced in a study of cytomegalovirus exposure and HLA in healthy donors. 60 Vbeta and 13 Jbeta primers were used in PCR. Produced via immunoSEQ multiplex PCR; TCRdb's table is partial and in-frame only. The profile shows about 280,000 clones, about 90% of them singletons. Material: PBMCs. These receptors originate from a young woman in good health and CMV-seronegative.

The genes are TRBV30 and TRBJ2-1; the D is unclear. CDR1 and CDR2 from the germline V gene are GTSNPN and SVGIG (reference sequence). The CDR3 loop spans 11 amino acids. The V gene lost 0 bases and the J gene lost 7 bases, with 4 bases spanning the gap. The CDR3 loop is CAWSVGNEQFF. CDR3 sequence (DNA): TGTGCCTGGAGTGTCGGGAATGAGCAGTTCTTC.

The V gene is TRBV10-3, the J gene TRBJ1-1, with TRBD1 identical over 12 bases. CDR3 length equals 15 residues. Germline trimming cut 8 bases from V and 2 bases from J; bases unmatched to any gene: 6. Germline V lookup: CDR1 ENHRY, CDR2 SYGVKD. The CDR3 sequence: CAIVRDRGHNTEAFF. As DNA, the CDR3 is TGTGCCATCGTTCGGGACAGGGGGCATAACACTGAAGCTTTCTTT.

In this sample, this clone turned up once. The V gene is TRBV10-3, the J gene TRBJ2-7; 8 nucleotides match TRBD1. V gave up 11 bases and J gave up 3 bases; unmatched junction bases: 12. The germline CDR1 and CDR2 sequences are ENHRY and SYGVKD. CDR3 length: 14 residues. The CDR3 protein is CAAIGGQEFYEQYF. The CDR3 region has the DNA TGTGCCGCAATAGGGGGACAGGAATTCTACGAGCAGTACTTC.

This clone was picked up one time. V usage is TRBV19 and J usage is TRBJ1-5; tentatively, D is TRBD1 (6 bases). From germline, CDR1 is LNHDA and CDR2 SQIVND (reference sequence). Trimming removed 3 bases at V and 3 bases at J, with 12 bases between. The CDR3 contains 15 residues. The CDR3 coding sequence is TGTGCCAGTAGTATTTCGGCAGGGGTCAATCAGCCCCAGCATTTT. Its translation is CASSISAGVNQPQHF.

V gene TRBV9 combines with J gene TRBJ2-5, with 7 bases matching TRBD2. J lost 4 bases, V lost 3 bases, and 9 bases had no gene match. This CDR3 is 15 amino acids long. Germline CDR1 reads SGDLS; CDR2 reads YYNGEE. The CDR3 nucleotides are TGTGCCAGCAGCGCGAGCGGGGTTCGGAGAGAGACCCAGTACTTC. Translation: CASSASGVRRETQYF.

This clone was detected a few times. The chain carries TRBV11-2 and TRBJ1-2; D possibly corresponds to TRBD1 (6 bases). The length of the CDR3 is 17 residues. Trimming pared 5 bases from V and 3 bases from J, leaving 22 bases between. Germline CDR1 is SGHAT and CDR2 is FQNNGV. The CDR3 here is CASSRSLLTGLYYGYTF. The DNA for the CDR3 is TGTGCCAGCAGCCGCAGTCTGCTTACAGGGTTGTACTATGGCTACACCTTC.

In this sample, this clone turned up once. This chain uses TRBV7-3 with TRBJ2-7; D might be TRBD1 (6 bases). CDR1 and CDR2 from the germline V gene are SGHTA and FQGTGA. The V end was cut by 1 base, the J end by 1 base, with 11 bases between. The CDR3 is 15 residues long. The CDR3 DNA reads TGTGCCAGCAGCTTAAGAGGGGGATCGTCCTACGAGCAGTACTTC. Residues: CASSLRGGSSYEQYF.

The chain couples TRBV6-5 to TRBJ1-2; D is possibly TRBD1 (6 bases). Germline V gene data show CDR1 as MNHEY and CDR2 as SVGAGI. This CDR3 comprises 13 residues. The V and J ends lost 2 bases and 3 bases respectively, with 7 bases between them. CDR3 sequence (DNA): TGTGCCAGCAGTTACGGGACACACTATGGCTACACCTTC. Protein: CASSYGTHYGYTF.

V is TRBV12-5 and J is TRBJ2-6; 7 bases map to TRBD1. The CDR3 sequence is 18 residues long. From germline, CDR1 is LGHNT and CDR2 FRNRAP. The V segment lost 3 bases and the J segment 0 bases; nucleotides outside the gene matches: 8. The DNA of the CDR3 is TGTGCTAGTGGTTTCGGGACAGTATTACTCTCTGGGGCCAACGTCCTGACTTTC. This encodes CASGFGTVLLSGANVLTF.

This rearrangement joins TRBV19 to TRBJ2-1; a weak D match, TRBD2 (6 bases). Trimming shortened V by 1 base and J by 8 bases, and 18 bases separated the two germline ends. From germline, CDR1 is LNHDA and CDR2 SQIVND (reference sequence). This CDR3 is built from 16 residues. The CDR3 loop reads CASSIVTGVGPDEQFF. CDR3 nucleotide sequence: TGTGCCAGTAGTATAGTTACGGGGGTGGGCCCGGATGAGCAGTTCTTC.

The chain recombines TRBV7-9 with TRBJ1-4; TRBD1 aligns across 8 bases. With 2 bases clipped from V and 7 bases from J, the junction kept 15 bases outside the gene matches. CDR1 is SEHNR, CDR2 FQNEAQ, per germline (reference sequence). This CDR3 spans 18 amino acids. CDR3 protein: CASSLIVLGQGYSEKLFF. CDR3 nucleotide sequence: TGTGCCAGCAGCTTAATTGTGTTAGGACAGGGATATAGTGAAAAACTGTTTTTT. The full variable domain, rest sourced from reference TRBV7-9 and TRBJ1-4, is DTGVSQNPRHKITKRGQNVTFRCDPISEHNRLYWYRQTLGQGPEFLTYFQNEAQLEKSRLLSDRFSAERPKGSFSTLEIQRTEQGDSAMYLCASSLIVLGQGYSEKLFFGSGTQLSVL.

The sample holds a few counts of this clone. The chain links TRBV5-8 to TRBJ1-3; D not resolved. V lost 0 bases and J 4 bases, leaving 5 bases between the germline ends. CDR3 length: 13 amino acids. Germline V gives CDR1 SGHTS, CDR2 YDEGEE. The CDR3: CASSLGQGNTIYF. The CDR3 DNA reads TGTGCCAGCAGCTTGGGGCAGGGAAACACCATATATTTT.

This chain joins TRBV6-1 and TRBJ1-5; tentatively, D is TRBD1 (5 bases). This CDR3 has 15 amino acids. V was cut by 5 bases and J by 2 bases, with 13 bases left in between. The germline V gene has CDR1 MNHNS and CDR2 SASEGT. The CDR3 sequence is CASSTQGMGNQPQHF. The CDR3 region has the DNA TGTGCCAGCAGTACCCAGGGAATGGGCAATCAGCCCCAGCATTTT.

V is TRBV2 and J is TRBJ1-1; TRBD1 matches at 8 bases. This CDR3 is built from 16 residues. The V segment lost 6 bases and the J segment 2 bases; nucleotides outside the gene matches: 11. CDR1 SNHLY and CDR2 FYNNEI come from the germline V gene. Here the CDR3 reads CASRGRRTGRNTEAFF. As DNA, the CDR3 is TGTGCCAGCAGAGGACGCCGGACAGGGCGAAACACTGAAGCTTTCTTT.

This clone was seen once. V gene TRBV7-6 combines with J gene TRBJ1-6; no definite D call. The CDR3 runs 13 residues. V was shortened by 1 base and J by 11 bases, with 9 bases between the two germline ends. Germline CDR1 is SGHVS and CDR2 is FNYEAQ. The CDR3 protein is CASSLEGSAPLHF. CDR3 coding DNA: TGTGCCAGCAGCTTAGAAGGTAGCGCACCCCTCCACTTT. Looking up the rest from reference TRBV7-6 and TRBJ1-6 gives the full variable domain: GAGVSQSPRYKVTKRGQDVALRCDPISGHVSLYWYRQALGQGPEFLTYFNYEAQQDKSGLPNDRFSAERPEGSISTLTIQRTEQRDSAMYRCASSLEGSAPLHFGNGTRLTVT.